This record covers a single T cell receptor beta chain. These data originate in a study of blood T cell repertoires in COVID-19. This CDR3 comprises 16 residues. Germline V gene lookup returns CDR1 SGHNT and CDR2 YYREEE (reference sequence). J was trimmed by 4 bases and V by 1 base; bases with no gene match: 9. Original analysis: Scientists estimated how many nucleated cells there were by amplifying reference gene primers. TCRdb's table, derived via immunoSEQ multiplex PCR, lists solely in-frame clones and lacks some. That table gives V, J and clone size, and the DNA gave D and trimming. Here the sample spans approximately 180,000 clones, about 88% being singletons. Allocation to cohorts depended on clinical history reported by the participants.

This clonotype was obtained from a woman between 35 and 50 years old with acute COVID-19. The chain joins TRBV5-4 to TRBJ2-3; 7 positions agree with TRBD1. The sample consisted of PBMCs or T cells enriched from blood (not recorded which). The CDR3 sequence: CASSLPETGNADTQYF. CDR3 bases: TGTGCCAGCAGCTTGCCCGAGACAGGGAACGCAGATACGCAGTATTTT. Complete variable domain (other parts from reference TRBV5-4 and TRBJ2-3): ETGVTQSPTHLIKTRGQQVTLRCSSQSGHNTVSWYQQALGQGPQFIFQYYREEENGRGNFPPRFSGLQFPNYSSELNVNALELDDSALYLCASSLPETGNADTQYFGPGTRLTVL.